The 17 T cell receptor beta chains below all came from one sample that was sequenced in a study of Graves' ophthalmopathy and Graves' hyperthyroidism. Beta-chain TCR CDR3 regions were amplified from RNA transcripts. The first round was an RT-PCR with HTBI primers, and the second round was a multiplex PCR. TCRdb re-called the multiplex PCR reads with MiXCR, one entry per CDR3 protein. The repertoire holds about 420,000 distinct CDR3 sequences, with over 20% as singletons. Sequenced material: peripheral blood. These TCRs come from a woman aged 18-35 years with stable Graves' hyperthyroidism.

The DNA for the CDR3 is TGTGCCAGCAGCCCAGGACTAGCGGGAGACCACGAGCAGTACTTC. Its translation is CASSPGLAGDHEQYF. The V gene is TRBV11-2, the J gene TRBJ2-7; 13 bases line up with TRBD2. The CDR3 extends over 15 amino acids. Germline assignment: CDR1 SGHAT and CDR2 FQNNGV. The J segment lost 5 bases and the V segment lost 5 bases, leaving 6 bases of the junction unmatched.

This sequence joins TRBV6-1 and TRBJ1-5; D is undetermined. Trimming left V 1 base short and J 7 bases short, with 8 bases between. Per the germline V gene, CDR1 is MNHNS and CDR2 is SASEGT. This CDR3 is 13 amino acids long. CDR3 coding DNA: TGTGCCAGCAGTGAAGGCTTTGGCCAGCCCCAGCATTTT. Its translation: CASSEGFGQPQHF.

This clonotype was observed many times. One end of the junction does not line up with germline, which may come from a read error. The chain is built from TRBV6-5 and TRBJ1-1; D unclear. CDR1 and CDR2 from the germline V gene are MNHEY and SVGAGI. The CDR3 has 13 residues. CDR3 in DNA: TGTGCCAGCACTTACAGACAGAACACTGAAGCTTTCTTT. It yields the protein CASTYRQNTEAFF.

There are a few counts of this clonotype. This rearrangement joins TRBV30 to TRBJ1-6, with D possibly TRBD1 on 5 matching bases. The CDR3 totals 13 residues. Trimming took 2 bases from V and 8 from J, leaving 10 bases between them. Germline V gene lookup returns CDR1 GTSNPN and CDR2 SVGIG (reference sequence). This chain's CDR3 is CAWSFEGDSPLHF. CDR3 nucleotides: TGTGCCTGGAGTTTTGAAGGGGATTCACCCCTCCACTTT.

The chain recombines TRBV28 with TRBJ1-1; D not resolved. CDR3 length equals 15 residues. With 3 bases removed from V and 0 bases from J, the gap between germline ends came to 11 bases. The V gene's germline CDR1 is MDHEN and CDR2 SYDVKM. CDR3 bases: TGTGCCAGCAGTTTCGGACGGGTCATGAACACTGAAGCTTTCTTT. Its translation is CASSFGRVMNTEAFF.

Many counts were recorded for this clonotype. The chain combines TRBV19 with TRBJ2-2; a weak D match, TRBD2 (5 bases). Trimming pared 7 bases from V and 2 bases from J, leaving 14 bases between. Germline CDR1 and CDR2: LNHDA and SQIVND (reference sequence). The CDR3 contains 15 residues. The CDR3: CASKAVRQNTGELFF. The CDR3 coding sequence is TGTGCCAGTAAAGCGGTTAGACAAAACACCGGGGAGCTGTTTTTT.

This clonotype was observed a few times. The genes are TRBV6-1 and TRBJ1-1, with a weak D call TRBD1 (6 bases). This CDR3 has 14 residues. V was cut by 3 bases and J by 4 bases, with 12 bases left in between. The germline V gene has CDR1 MNHNS and CDR2 SASEGT. The CDR3 DNA is TGTGCCAGCAGTGATTCCTACAGGGTCACTGAAGCTTTCTTT. Its protein is CASSDSYRVTEAFF.

Ten or more counts support this clonotype. The V and J genes are TRBV12-3 or TRBV12-4 and TRBJ1-5, with 9 bases lining up with TRBD1. Trimming removed 6 bases from V and 5 bases from J; junction bases left unmatched: 5. The CDR3 is made up of 14 amino acids. The CDR3 sequence: CASSKQGADQPQHF. In DNA form, the CDR3 reads TGTGCCAGCAGCAAACAGGGGGCCGATCAGCCCCAGCATTTT.

This clonotype was detected ten times or more. The gene calls are TRBV2 and TRBJ1-2, with 7 bases fitting TRBD1. The CDR3 is made up of 14 amino acids. V gave up 4 bases and J gave up 5 bases; unmatched junction bases: 7. Germline V gene data show CDR1 as SNHLY and CDR2 as FYNNEI. Written as DNA, the CDR3 is TGTGCCAGCAGTGGAGGCAGGGGGGTATATGGCTACACCTTC. Translated: CASSGGRGVYGYTF.

The J gene is TRBJ2-5, the V gene TRBV27; 8 bases map to TRBD2. With V trimmed by 4 bases and J by 3 bases, 4 bases remained unmatched. Germline CDR1 reads MNHEY; CDR2 reads SMNVEV (reference sequence). This CDR3 has 14 amino acids. The CDR3: CASSSPGREETQYF. The CDR3 DNA reads TGTGCCAGCAGTTCCCCCGGGAGGGAAGAGACCCAGTACTTC.

About this clonotype: A read error may produce the germline difference seen at one junction end. V usage is TRBV30 and J usage is TRBJ1-1, with D possibly TRBD1 on 6 matching bases. This CDR3 spans 13 amino acids. From germline, CDR1 is GTSNPN and CDR2 SVGIG (reference sequence). CDR3 sequence reads: CAWDEGVSTEACF. The CDR3 DNA is TGTGCCTGGGATGAGGGGGTAAGCACTGAAGCTTGCTTT.

This clonotype has at least ten counts. This chain joins TRBV6-1 and TRBJ1-2; no clear D. The CDR3 covers 12 residues. Germline CDR1 is MNHNS and CDR2 is SASEGT. V was cut by 5 bases and J by 6 bases, with 10 bases left in between. CDR3 amino acids: CASSPVAHGYTF. Here the CDR3 DNA reads TGTGCCAGCAGTCCCGTCGCCCATGGCTACACCTTC.

There are many counts of this clonotype. This chain joins TRBV9 and TRBJ2-7; D remains unclear. This CDR3 is built from 14 residues. The germline gives CDR1 SGDLS, CDR2 YYNGEE. Trimming cost V 4 bases and J 0 bases, with 11 bases left between them. CDR3 coding DNA: TGTGCCAGCAGCCCCAACGGTTTCTCCTACGAGCAGTACTTC. Residues: CASSPNGFSYEQYF.

This clonotype was observed at least ten times. The V and J genes are TRBV28 and TRBJ1-5; D is uncertain. The V end was cut by 5 bases, the J end by 4 bases, with 3 bases between. This CDR3 spans 11 amino acids. Germline loops: CDR1 MDHEN, CDR2 SYDVKM. CDR3 nucleotide sequence: TGTGCCAGCAGTGAAAATCAGCCCCAGCATTTT. Translation: CASSENQPQHF. The full variable domain, with the rest looked up from reference TRBV28 and TRBJ1-5, is DVKVTQSSRYLVKRTGEKVFLECVQDMDHENMFWYRQDPGLGLRLIYFSYDVKMKEKGDIPEGYSVSREKKERFSLILESASTNQTSMYLCASSENQPQHFGDGTRLSIL.

This chain joins TRBV18 and TRBJ2-4; perhaps D is TRBD1 or TRBD2 (5 bases each). The CDR3 spans 13 residues. Germline V gene data show CDR1 as KGHSH and CDR2 as LQKENI. Trimming removed 3 bases at V and 8 bases at J, with 11 bases between. The CDR3 is CASSPQGADIQYF. CDR3 DNA sequence: TGTGCCAGCTCACCCCAGGGAGCGGACATTCAGTACTTC.

This clonotype was picked up a small number of times. Its ends do not fully match the called genes, so a read error is possible. The chain recombines TRBV2 with TRBJ2-2, with 12 bases fitting TRBD1. The CDR3 has 14 amino acids. Looked up from germline, CDR1 is SNHLY and CDR2 is FYNNEI. CDR3 sequence (DNA): TGTGCCAGCAGGGGGACAGGGGGCCCCGGGGAGCTGTTGTTT. Translating it yields CASRGTGGPGELLF.

This clonotype was detected ten times or more. The chain links TRBV12-3 or TRBV12-4 to TRBJ1-1; 8 bases fit TRBD1. The CDR3 has 15 residues. Trimming removed 6 bases from V and 3 bases from J; junction bases left unmatched: 9. The chain's CDR3 is CASRRNRGRDTEAFF. Written as DNA, the CDR3 is TGTGCCAGCAGGAGAAACAGGGGGAGGGACACTGAAGCTTTCTTT.